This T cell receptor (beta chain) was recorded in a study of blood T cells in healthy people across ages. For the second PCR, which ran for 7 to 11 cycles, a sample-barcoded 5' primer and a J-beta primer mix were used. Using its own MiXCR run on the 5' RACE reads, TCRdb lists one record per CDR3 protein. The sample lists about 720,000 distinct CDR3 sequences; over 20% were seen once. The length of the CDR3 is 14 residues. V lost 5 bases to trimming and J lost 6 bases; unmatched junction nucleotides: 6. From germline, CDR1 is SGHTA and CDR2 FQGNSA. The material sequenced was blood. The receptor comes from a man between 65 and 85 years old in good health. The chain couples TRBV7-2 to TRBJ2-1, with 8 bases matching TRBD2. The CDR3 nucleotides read TGTGCCAGCAGCCCCGGGAGGGTTTCCAATGAGCAGTTCTTC. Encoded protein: CASSPGRVSNEQFF.